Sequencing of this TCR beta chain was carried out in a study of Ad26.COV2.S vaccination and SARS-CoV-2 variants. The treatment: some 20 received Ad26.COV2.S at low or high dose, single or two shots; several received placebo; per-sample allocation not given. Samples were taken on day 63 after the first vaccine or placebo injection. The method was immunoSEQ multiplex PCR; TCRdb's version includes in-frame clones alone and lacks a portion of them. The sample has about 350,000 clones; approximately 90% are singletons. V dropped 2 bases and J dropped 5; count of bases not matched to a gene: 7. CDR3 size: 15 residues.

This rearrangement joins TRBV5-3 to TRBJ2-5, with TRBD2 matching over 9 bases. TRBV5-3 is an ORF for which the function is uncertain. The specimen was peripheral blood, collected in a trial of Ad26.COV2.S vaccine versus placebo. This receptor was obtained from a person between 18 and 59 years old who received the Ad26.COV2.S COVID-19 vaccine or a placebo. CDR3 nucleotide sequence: TGTGCCAGAAGCTTAGTCGCGGGGGGGCCGGAGACCCAGTACTTC. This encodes CARSLVAGGPETQYF.